This TCR beta chain appears in the sequencing data of a study of T-cell memory formation after mild COVID-19. Overall study results and limits: Detection of some responders pre-infection suggested pre-existing cross-reactive memory T cells participated.

TCRdb called the 5' RACE reads again in MiXCR, with one record for every CDR3 protein. The table shows around 340,000 distinct CDR3 sequences, with 15% to 20% occurring only once. Germline-derived CDR1 and CDR2 are SGHRS and YFSETQ. With 4 bases removed from V and 5 bases from J, the gap between germline ends came to 18 bases. The CDR3 extends over 15 amino acids. This clonotype appeared many times. Its antigen is still unknown. Sequenced: PBMCs or a T cell subset sorted from them (not recorded which). The TCR originated in a man in his late teens or twenties who had mild COVID-19 (a few samples of this study predate the infection). Cell type and time point are not known. The gene calls are TRBV5-1 and TRBJ2-5; TRBD2 might be the D (6 bases). CDR3 nucleotide sequence: TGCGCCAGCAGCCCGAGGGAGGCAGGTTGGGAGACCCAGTACTTC. Residues: CASSPREAGWETQYF.